The 2 T cell receptor beta chains given below trace back to one sample, sequenced in a study of early T cells in non-severe SARS-CoV-2 infection. One entry per CDR3 protein results from TCRdb running MiXCR on the 5' RACE reads. Here the sample spans 55,000 or so distinct CDR3 sequences, more than 9% being singletons. Input material: whole blood. The source is an adult who was a healthcare worker with PCR-confirmed SARS-CoV-2 infection or an uninfected control (not recorded which).

This clonotype came up many times. The rearrangement links TRBV7-6 to TRBJ2-1, with 13 bases matching TRBD2. After removal of 5 bases from V and 1 base from J, the junction contained 2 bases not matched to a gene. This CDR3 is 16 amino acids long. Germline assignment: CDR1 SGHVS and CDR2 FNYEAQ. CDR3 sequence: CASSKLAGGSYNEQFF. The CDR3 DNA sequence: TGTGCCAGCAGCAAACTAGCGGGAGGGTCCTACAATGAGCAGTTCTTC.

This clonotype has a handful of counts. The chain links TRBV9 to TRBJ2-6; possibly TRBD2 for D (5 bases). Trimming took 7 bases from V and 1 from J, leaving 15 bases between them. CDR1 is SGDLS and CDR2 is YYNGEE in the germline V gene. The CDR3 is made up of 16 amino acids. CDR3 residues: CASSVARGSGANVLTF. CDR3 sequence (DNA): TGTGCCAGCTCCGTCGCACGGGGTTCTGGGGCCAACGTCCTGACTTTC.